The T cell receptor (beta chain) described here comes from a study of T-cell memory formation after mild COVID-19. About this clonotype: Its target is not known.

Germline CDR1 is SGHVS and CDR2 is FNYEAQ. CDR3 size: 14 residues. V gave up 5 bases and J gave up 9 bases; unmatched junction bases: 9. Findings and caveats of the study: There was a balanced CD4/CD8 profile in clones contracting day 15 to 85, and later expanders leaned CD4+.

TCRdb itself ran the 5' RACE reads through MiXCR, one entry per CDR3 protein. Here the sample spans approximately 450,000 distinct CDR3 sequences, roughly 20% being singletons. The sequenced sample consisted of PBMCs or a T cell subset sorted from them (not recorded which). The sequence derives from an adult woman who had mild COVID-19 (a few samples of this study predate the infection). Cell type and time point are not known. The chain links TRBV7-6 to TRBJ2-1; 8 bases agree with TRBD2. CDR3 bases: TGTGCCAGCAGCGAGACTAGCGCCAGCCCTGAGCAGTTCTTC. This translates into CASSETSASPEQFF.